The subject of this entry is one T cell receptor beta chain. Its antigen remains unidentified. The data stem from a study of T cells after yellow fever vaccination. Findings and limits, study-wide: Abundant clonotypes from the bulk population could contaminate FACS-sorted repertoires. Weaker overall was a secondary response that nonetheless peaked faster, on day 5 versus 15. Most clones from primary vaccination resurfaced after the booster (96% CD4, around 91% CD8).

Template-switching 5'RACE yielded the TCR cDNA; a universal primer site and UMIs were added in the process. Via MiXCR, TCRdb re-called the 5' RACE reads, giving one row per CDR3 protein. Seen here are some 240,000 distinct CDR3 sequences, about 5% observed once, and the top ten hold around 3.5%. This CDR3 spans 12 amino acids. Germline CDR1 reads SGHRS; CDR2 reads YFSETQ. The V end lost 2 bases, the J end lost 9 bases, and 9 bases lay between the germline ends. The clonotype originates from a man between 18 and 29 years old who received the YFV17D yellow fever vaccine. The chain employs TRBV5-1 and TRBJ2-1; tentative D call: TRBD1 (6 bases). The sample consisted of CD4+ T cells sorted from PBMCs, taken on the day of the yellow fever booster vaccination. The CDR3 loop is CASSLQGGEQFF. The CDR3 coding sequence is TGCGCCAGCAGCTTACAAGGGGGTGAGCAGTTCTTC.